This T cell receptor (beta chain) was identified during a study of T cells in Graves' hyperthyroidism and ophthalmopathy. Study outcomes and limitations: The model identified upcoming ophthalmopathy a median about 6.5 months ahead of onset. Most clonotypes that expanded in the thyroid above 0.001 also showed up in blood.

The TCR beta CDR3 regions underwent amplification using RNA transcripts as the source. Primed by the HTBI set, a first-round RT-PCR was run on the TCR CDR3. TCRdb fed the multiplex PCR reads into MiXCR, producing one record per CDR3 protein. The sample shows roughly 500,000 distinct CDR3 sequences, about 43% of them seen only once. There are many counts of this clonotype. Its antigen remains unidentified. Not enrolled were patients with uncontrolled infection, other autoimmune disease, pregnancy or lactation. The origin of this receptor is an adult woman with Graves' disease, either hyperthyroidism or ophthalmopathy (not recorded which). The specimen was peripheral blood or thyroid tissue (not recorded which).

The CDR3 sequence: CASSWGDSYEQYF. In DNA, the CDR3 is TGCGCCAGCAGCTGGGGGGACTCCTACGAGCAGTACTTC. The chain carries TRBV5-1 and TRBJ2-7; possibly TRBD2 for D (6 bases). The CDR3 has 13 amino acids. V lost 3 bases and J lost 0, with 7 bases in between. Per the germline V gene, CDR1 is SGHRS and CDR2 is YFSETQ.